These 20 T cell receptor beta chains were sequenced from one sample in a study of T cell changes during pregnancy in multiple sclerosis. The protocol was immunoSEQ multiplex PCR, while the TCRdb copy is restricted to in-frame clones and leaves out a portion. This sample has 45,000 to 60,000 clones; 93% occur once, and the top ten carry under 2%. The specimen was peripheral blood, collected in the second trimester of pregnancy. The receptors come from a female donor with multiple sclerosis, enrolled in a pregnancy study.

V usage is TRBV11-2 and J usage is TRBJ1-4, with 7 bases identical to TRBD1. The CDR3 extends over 14 amino acids. V lost 3 bases, J lost 7 bases, and 5 bases stayed unmatched. Looked up from germline, CDR1 is SGHAT and CDR2 is FQNNGV. The CDR3 sequence: CASSFAGGGEKLFF. The CDR3, as DNA: TGTGCCAGCAGCTTCGCAGGGGGTGGTGAAAAACTGTTTTTT. The entire variable domain, with the rest obtained from reference TRBV11-2 and TRBJ1-4, is as follows: EAGVAQSPRYKIIEKRQSVAFWCNPISGHATLYWYQQILGQGPKLLIQFQNNGVVDDSQLPKDRFSAERLKGVDSTLKIQPAKLEDSAVYLCASSFAGGGEKLFFGSGTQLSVL.

The J gene is TRBJ2-1, the V gene TRBV13; TRBD1 matches at 10 bases. This CDR3 has 16 residues. Germline lookup yields CDR1 PRHDT and CDR2 FYEKMQ (reference sequence). The V and J ends lost 5 bases and 7 bases, in that order; junction bases with no gene match: 11. As DNA, the CDR3 is TGTGCCAGCAGCAAAACCGGGACAGGGGATTTGAATGAGCAGTTCTTC. It translates to CASSKTGTGDLNEQFF. Drawing the rest from reference TRBV13 and TRBJ2-1, the complete variable domain is AAGVIQSPRHLIKEKRETATLKCYPIPRHDTVYWYQQGPGQDPQFLISFYEKMQSDKGSIPDRFSAQQFSDYHSELNMSSLELGDSALYFCASSKTGTGDLNEQFFGPGTRLTVL.

V usage is TRBV10-2 and J usage is TRBJ2-4, with D uncertain. CDR1 WSHSY and CDR2 SAAADI come from the germline V gene. The CDR3 runs 16 residues. Trimming removed 5 bases at V and 0 bases at J, with 14 bases between. CDR3: CASSNGWIGAKNIQYF. Here the CDR3 DNA reads TGCGCCAGCAGTAACGGGTGGATTGGAGCCAAAAACATTCAGTACTTC.

V and J are TRBV15 and TRBJ2-3; 10 bases line up with TRBD2. The V segment lost 3 bases and the J segment 5 bases; nucleotides outside the gene matches: 8. CDR3 length: 16 residues. The germline V gene encodes CDR1 LNHNV and CDR2 YYDKDF (reference sequence). The CDR3 DNA follows: TGTGCCACCAGCAGGGATCCGAGACTAGCGGGAGATACGCAGTATTTT. This codes for CATSRDPRLAGDTQYF.

This clone occurred once. This chain joins TRBV27 and TRBJ2-3; 15 nucleotides agree with TRBD2. Trimming took 6 bases from V and 3 from J; bases not matched to a gene: 7. This CDR3 spans 17 amino acids. Germline V CDR1 and CDR2: MNHEY, SMNVEV (reference sequence). CDR3: CASRGGLAGGRTDTQYF. CDR3 DNA sequence: TGTGCCAGCAGGGGGGGACTAGCGGGAGGCCGGACAGATACGCAGTATTTT.

This rearrangement joins TRBV5-4 to TRBJ1-5, with TRBD1 as a possible D gene (5 bases). The germline V gene has CDR1 SGHNT and CDR2 YYREEE (reference sequence). This CDR3 has 14 amino acids. V lost 0 bases and J lost 2, with 6 bases in between. The CDR3 loop reads CASSLAGGNQPQHF. The CDR3, as DNA: TGTGCCAGCAGCTTGGCGGGGGGCAATCAGCCCCAGCATTTT.

This chain links TRBV13 with TRBJ1-5; a possible D gene is TRBD1 (6 bases). V lost 8 bases and J lost 5, with 13 bases in between. The CDR3 has 13 residues. Germline values: CDR1 PRHDT, CDR2 FYEKMQ (reference sequence). This CDR3 reads CASSRGWDQPQHF. The CDR3 nucleotides read TGTGCCAGCTCCAGGGGATGGGATCAGCCCCAGCATTTT.

This chain connects TRBV15 to TRBJ2-4; 13 bases line up with TRBD2. Germline V gene data show CDR1 as LNHNV and CDR2 as YYDKDF (reference sequence). The CDR3 is 19 amino acids. V shed 0 bases, J shed 11 bases, and the junction held 16 bases outside the gene matches. This chain's CDR3 is CATSRDSAGLAGLSRLQYF. CDR3 sequence (DNA): TGTGCCACCAGCAGAGATTCGGCGGGACTAGCGGGATTATCGCGCCTTCAGTACTTC. The complete variable domain, with remaining parts taken from reference TRBV15 and TRBJ2-4, reads DAMVIQNPRYQVTQFGKPVTLSCSQTLNHNVMYWYQQKSSQAPKLLFHYYDKDFNNEADTPDNFQSRRPNTSFCFLDIRSPGLGDTAMYLCATSRDSAGLAGLSRLQYFGAGTRLSVL.

The CDR3 loop is CASSASRTGVLTAETQYF. Written as DNA, the CDR3 is TGTGCCAGCAGCGCCTCCCGAACGGGAGTACTGACGGCGGAGACCCAGTACTTC. This chain joins TRBV14 and TRBJ2-5, with D possibly being TRBD2 (6 bases). Trimming took 5 bases from V and 5 from J, leaving 27 bases between them. The V gene's germline CDR1 is SGHDN and CDR2 FVKESK. There are 18 residues in the CDR3. The full variable domain, completed using reference TRBV14 and TRBJ2-5, is EAGVTQFPSHSVIEKGQTVTLRCDPISGHDNLYWYRRVMGKEIKFLLHFVKESKQDESGMPNNRFLAERTGGTYSTLKVQPAELEDSGVYFCASSASRTGVLTAETQYFGPGTRLLVL.

The chain carries TRBV5-4 and TRBJ1-1, with a tentative D call TRBD1 (6 bases). The CDR3 contains 15 residues. Germline CDR1 reads SGHNT; CDR2 reads YYREEE (reference sequence). The ends were cut back, 0 bases at V and 3 bases at J, with 12 bases in the middle. CDR3 residues: CASSLDTGLDTEAFF. CDR3 DNA: TGTGCCAGCAGCTTGGATACAGGGTTGGACACTGAAGCTTTCTTT.

The rearrangement uses TRBV19 and TRBJ1-1; D is ambiguous. Germline CDR1 LNHDA, CDR2 SQIVND (reference sequence). The CDR3 sequence is 13 residues long. V was trimmed by 3 bases and J by 5 bases, leaving 10 bases between them. CDR3 sequence reads: CASSMDAGTEAFF. CDR3 bases: TGTGCCAGTAGTATGGACGCGGGGACTGAAGCTTTCTTT.

The V call is TRBV5-1, the J call TRBJ1-1, with 10 bases that match TRBD1. The CDR3 is made up of 15 amino acids. CDR1 is SGHRS, CDR2 YFSETQ, per germline. The V segment lost 3 bases and the J segment 4 bases; nucleotides outside the gene matches: 6. The CDR3, as DNA: TGCGCCAGCAGCTGGGGGGACAGGGGTGGCACTGAAGCTTTCTTT. It is translated as CASSWGDRGGTEAFF.

This clone was detected a few times. The J gene is TRBJ2-7, the V gene TRBV5-1; 7 nucleotides align to TRBD1. V was clipped by 4 bases and J by 7 bases; unmatched bases: 8. The CDR3 totals 13 residues. Per germline, CDR1 SGHRS and CDR2 YFSETQ. CDR3 DNA sequence: TGCGCCAGCAGCCGACAGGGAGCGGAAGAGCAGTACTTC. Protein sequence: CASSRQGAEEQYF.

The chain uses TRBV4-1 and TRBJ2-7; 7 nucleotides match TRBD1. V was clipped by 3 bases and J by 7 bases; unmatched bases: 9. The V gene's germline CDR1 is MGHRA and CDR2 YSYEKL. CDR3 length: 14 residues. In DNA, the CDR3 is TGCGCCAGCAGCCACTTGACAGGGCTTGATGAGCAGTACTTC. It yields the protein CASSHLTGLDEQYF.

CDR3 in amino acids: CASSLGGPNTEAFF. The DNA for the CDR3 is TGTGCCAGCAGCTTAGGGGGGCCTAACACTGAAGCTTTCTTT. This chain uses TRBV7-6 with TRBJ1-1; possible D gene TRBD1, 6 bases. The CDR3 loop spans 14 amino acids. With 1 base removed from V and 2 bases from J, the gap between germline ends came to 8 bases. CDR1 and CDR2 (germline): SGHVS, FNYEAQ. Full variable domain (missing parts from reference TRBV7-6 and TRBJ1-1): GAGVSQSPRYKVTKRGQDVALRCDPISGHVSLYWYRQALGQGPEFLTYFNYEAQQDKSGLPNDRFSAERPEGSISTLTIQRTEQRDSAMYRCASSLGGPNTEAFFGQGTRLTVV.

The chain links TRBV25-1 to TRBJ2-7, with D perhaps TRBD1 (6 bases). Trimming left V 5 bases short and J 0 bases short, with 11 bases between. The CDR3 spans 14 residues. CDR1 is MGHDK, CDR2 SYGVNS, per germline. CDR3 in amino acids: CASSPGDNSYEQYF. CDR3 nucleotides: TGTGCCAGCAGTCCAGGGGACAACTCCTACGAGCAGTACTTC.

The genes are TRBV19 and TRBJ1-2, with D perhaps matching TRBD1 (5 bases). The V end was cut by 4 bases, the J end by 2 bases, with 5 bases between. CDR1 and CDR2 (germline): LNHDA, SQIVND (reference sequence). This CDR3 spans 12 amino acids. The CDR3 DNA reads as TGTGCCAGTAGTAGACAGAACTATGGCTACACCTTC. Encoded protein: CASSRQNYGYTF.

The CDR3 coding sequence is TGTGCCAGCAGTCCATCTAGCGTCCGGGAGACCCAGTACTTC. This codes for CASSPSSVRETQYF. The chain couples TRBV28 to TRBJ2-5; TRBD2 might be the D (6 bases). V was cut by 5 bases and J by 5 bases, with 15 bases left in between. Germline V CDR1 and CDR2: MDHEN, SYDVKM. The CDR3 is made up of 14 amino acids.

This sequence joins TRBV10-3 and TRBJ2-7; 8 bases are a match to TRBD2. The CDR3 extends over 15 amino acids. Germline lookup yields CDR1 ENHRY and CDR2 SYGVKD. The junction had 10 bases not matched to a gene; V was cut back by 0 bases and J by 9 bases. The CDR3 here is CAISESVAGTEPQYF. The DNA of the CDR3 is TGTGCCATCAGTGAGTCGGTAGCGGGGACCGAACCGCAGTACTTC.

This clone occurred once. V gene TRBV7-9 combines with J gene TRBJ2-2; 8 positions agree with TRBD1. This CDR3 has 15 amino acids. The germline gives CDR1 SEHNR, CDR2 FQNEAQ (reference sequence). V lost 6 bases, J lost 2 bases, and 5 bases stayed unmatched. Written as DNA, the CDR3 is TGTGCCAGCAGGCCGGGACAGGCAAACACCGGGGAGCTGTTTTTT. It translates to CASRPGQANTGELFF. The variable domain in full, completed from reference TRBV7-9 and TRBJ2-2, reads DTGVSQNPRHKITKRGQNVTFRCDPISEHNRLYWYRQTLGQGPEFLTYFQNEAQLEKSRLLSDRFSAERPKGSFSTLEIQRTEQGDSAMYLCASRPGQANTGELFFGEGSRLTVL.